This T cell receptor (beta chain) was recovered during a study of identical twins. Study-level findings and limits: These conclusions were based on statistical analysis (cross-sectional, not following the same donors).

TCRdb passed the 5' RACE reads through MiXCR, listing each CDR3 protein once. This table holds 700,000 or so distinct CDR3 sequences, around 20% found once. Note on this clonotype: Its antigen is currently unknown.

A further study also used this sample, focusing on T cells expressing NK-cell markers.

Sequenced: PBMCs. The sequence was collected from a woman under 30 in good health.

In nucleotides, the CDR3 is TGTGCCAGCAGCTTTAGGGCAGGGTACGAGCAGTACTTC. This encodes CASSFRAGYEQYF. V is TRBV5-4 and J is TRBJ2-7; possible D gene TRBD1, 5 bases. Germline CDR1 and CDR2: SGHNT and YYREEE (reference sequence). The CDR3 is 13 amino acids. V was cut by 2 bases and J by 4 bases, with 10 bases left in between. The full variable domain, with the rest looked up from reference TRBV5-4 and TRBJ2-7, is ETGVTQSPTHLIKTRGQQVTLRCSSQSGHNTVSWYQQALGQGPQFIFQYYREEENGRGNFPPRFSGLQFPNYSSELNVNALELDDSALYLCASSFRAGYEQYFGPGTRLTVT.